This T cell receptor beta chain was sequenced during a study of beta chain features in type 1 diabetes (dated by TCRdb to the late 2010s). Turning to the overall study: Mean age, gender distribution, total cell number and subset yield did not differ between patients and healthy donors. The study compared TCRB repertoires of sorted circulating CD4+ T cell subsets between recently diagnosed type 1 diabetes patients and matched healthy donors. Regulatory and stem cell-like memory subsets were isolated from only 8 patients and about eight healthy donors, whereas naive and central memory subsets came from all 30 or so donors. A total of roughly 98,000,000 sorted cells were examined across all samples, and a strong correlation was observed between cell number per subset and RNA yield. Broader findings and caveats from the paper: Because cDNA was sequenced instead of genomic DNA, highly expressing activated cells could be over-represented, though the groups showed no difference in activation or CD3 levels. Patients with type 1 diabetes made fewer insertions and deleted more nucleotides at VDJ recombination sites, implying thymic rearrangement abnormalities. Type 1 diabetes patients showed a moderate but significant shortening of TCRB CDR3 length in all four CD4+ subsets. Shorter templates might be favored by PCR, yet because patient and control samples were amplified and corrected together, any such skew would affect both groups equally. Only small numbers of individuals were included in the HLA sub-analyses, which left unresolved whether HLA type had any influence on TCRB rearrangement. Naive, central memory and regulatory TCRB repertoires appeared more similar among patients than among healthy donors.

There are a few counts of this clone. The antigen it recognizes is unknown. Base quality data are lacking; no much larger clone is found one base away. A single peripheral blood draw of about 116 mL on average was collected from each donor into heparinised tubes. A BD FACSAria II was used to sort naive, central memory, regulatory and stem cell-like memory CD4+ T cells with a panel that included CD45RO, CCR7, CD25, CD127, CD95 and CD27. Purity was above 95% for every sorted population. PBMCs were isolated immediately by Lymphoprep density gradient centrifugation and stained directly without culture. To minimize batch effects, samples were stained and sorted in pairs, one healthy donor with one patient per experiment. All of the isolated RNA was reverse transcribed with the High Capacity cDNA Reverse Transcription Kit, so expressed TCRB transcripts were sequenced. Deep immunoSEQ sequencing was performed on naive, central memory and regulatory T cell samples, with an average of around 3.4 million total reads per sample. Sorted cells were lysed in RLT buffer and RNA was extracted with DNase-treated RNeasy Micro or Mini kits, depending on cell number. Each cell subset was processed separately to prevent cross-contamination, with patient and healthy donor samples processed together. TCRB sequences were amplified from cDNA with the immunoSEQ multiplex PCR, producing 87-bp fragments spanning the CDR3 region. Amplicons were sequenced on the Illumina HiSeq platform. The study's own analysis went as follows. Synthetic template baselines were used to correct PCR bias computationally, reads within Hamming distance 2 were collapsed, and singletons that could not be merged were discarded. By aligning reads against IMGT, V, D and J genes, CDR3 length, and insertions or deletions at six rearrangement sites were assigned. Within each subset, clonotype counts were normalized to the number of sorted cells before true diversity and Gini coefficients were calculated with the tcR R package. Repertoire sharing was quantified using the overlap coefficient calculated on TCRB nucleotide sequences. As stored in TCRdb, this immuneACCESS dataset retains in-frame rearrangements with V and J assigned. A fraction of the clones does not appear; measured against another copy, unresolved V genes explain less than half of the discrepancy, and the remainder lacks a known reason. V, J and clone size were drawn from that table, and D and trimming were deduced from the DNA. For this sample there are over 300,000 clones; 6.5% to 10% appear just once. The ten largest clonotypes hold less than 0.45% of the sample.

V was cut back by 3 bases and J by 2 bases, leaving a gap of 8 bases between them. From the cysteine up to the phenylalanine, the CDR3 has a length of 14 residues. Only the CDR3 DNA is retained, 42 bases long and in frame from the first base. The germline V gene provides CDR1 MNHGY and CDR2 SVAAGI. The sequencing input was central memory CD4+ T cells from blood. The chain links TRBV6-9 with TRBJ2-1; no D segment can be confidently identified. The receptor was derived from a woman under 30 in good health. The CDR3 loop reads CASSYGVPYNEQFF. The DNA sequence is TGTGCCAGCAGTTACGGAGTACCCTACAATGAGCAGTTCTTC.